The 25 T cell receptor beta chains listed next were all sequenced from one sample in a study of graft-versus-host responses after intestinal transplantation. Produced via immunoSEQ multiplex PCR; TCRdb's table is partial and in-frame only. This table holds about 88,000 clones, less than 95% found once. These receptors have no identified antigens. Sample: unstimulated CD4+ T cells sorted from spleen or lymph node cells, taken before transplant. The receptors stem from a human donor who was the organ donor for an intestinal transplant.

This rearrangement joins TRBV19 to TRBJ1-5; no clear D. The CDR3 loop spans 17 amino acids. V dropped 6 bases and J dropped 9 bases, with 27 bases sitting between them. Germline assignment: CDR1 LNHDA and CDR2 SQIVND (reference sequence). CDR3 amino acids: CASSQSPKGGVLWPQHF. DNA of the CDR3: TGTGCCAGTAGCCAAAGCCCTAAGGGCGGGGTTTTATGGCCCCAGCATTTT.

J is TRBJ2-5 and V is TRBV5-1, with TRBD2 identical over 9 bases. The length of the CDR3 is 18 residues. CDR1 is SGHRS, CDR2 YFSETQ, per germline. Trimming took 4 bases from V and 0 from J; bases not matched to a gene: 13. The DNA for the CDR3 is TGCGCCAGCAGCGTTGGTGGGCGACTAGCGGAGTACCAAGAGACCCAGTACTTC. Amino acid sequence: CASSVGGRLAEYQETQYF.

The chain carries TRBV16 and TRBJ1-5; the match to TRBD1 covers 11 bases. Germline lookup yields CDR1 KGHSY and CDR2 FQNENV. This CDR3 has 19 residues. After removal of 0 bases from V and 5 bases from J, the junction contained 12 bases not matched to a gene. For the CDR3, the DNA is TGTGCCAGCAGCCAATCTTGGGACAGGGGGGACATGCTGGATCAGCCCCAGCATTTT. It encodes CASSQSWDRGDMLDQPQHF.

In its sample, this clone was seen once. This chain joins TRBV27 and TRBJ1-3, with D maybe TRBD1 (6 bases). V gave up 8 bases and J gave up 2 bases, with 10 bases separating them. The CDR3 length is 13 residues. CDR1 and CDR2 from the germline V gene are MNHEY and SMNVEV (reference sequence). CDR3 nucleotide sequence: TGTGCCAGCTCCTCAGGGGCTGGAAACACCATATATTTT. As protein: CASSSGAGNTIYF.

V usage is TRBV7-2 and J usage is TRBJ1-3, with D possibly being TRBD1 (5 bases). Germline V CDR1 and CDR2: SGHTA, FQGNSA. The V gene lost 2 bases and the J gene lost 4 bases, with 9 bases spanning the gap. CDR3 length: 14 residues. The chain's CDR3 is CASSLRRVGNTIYF. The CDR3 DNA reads TGTGCCAGCAGCTTACGCAGGGTCGGAAACACCATATATTTT.

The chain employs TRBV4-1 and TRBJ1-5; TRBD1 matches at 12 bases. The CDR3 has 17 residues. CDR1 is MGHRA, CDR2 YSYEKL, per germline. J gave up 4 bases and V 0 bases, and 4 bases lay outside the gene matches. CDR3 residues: CASSQEGTGGANQPQHF. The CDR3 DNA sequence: TGCGCCAGCAGCCAAGAGGGGACAGGGGGCGCGAATCAGCCCCAGCATTTT.

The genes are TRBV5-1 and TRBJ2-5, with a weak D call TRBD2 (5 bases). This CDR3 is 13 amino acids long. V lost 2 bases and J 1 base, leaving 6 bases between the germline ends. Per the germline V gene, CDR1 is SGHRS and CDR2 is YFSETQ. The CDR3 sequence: CASSLRGQETQYF. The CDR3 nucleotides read TGCGCCAGCAGCTTACGGGGCCAAGAGACCCAGTACTTC.

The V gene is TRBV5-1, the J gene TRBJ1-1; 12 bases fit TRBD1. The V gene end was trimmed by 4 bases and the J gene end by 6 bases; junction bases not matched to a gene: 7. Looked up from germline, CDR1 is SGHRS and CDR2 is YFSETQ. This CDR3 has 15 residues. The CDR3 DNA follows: TGCGCCAGCAGCCCGGGACAGGGGGCGGTCGCTGAAGCTTTCTTT. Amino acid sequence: CASSPGQGAVAEAFF.

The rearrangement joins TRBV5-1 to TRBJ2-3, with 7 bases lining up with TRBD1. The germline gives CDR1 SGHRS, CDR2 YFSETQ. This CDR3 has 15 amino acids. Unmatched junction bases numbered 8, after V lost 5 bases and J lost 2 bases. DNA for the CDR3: TGCGCCAGCAGTATGTTACAGGGGATCACAGATACGCAGTATTTT. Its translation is CASSMLQGITDTQYF.

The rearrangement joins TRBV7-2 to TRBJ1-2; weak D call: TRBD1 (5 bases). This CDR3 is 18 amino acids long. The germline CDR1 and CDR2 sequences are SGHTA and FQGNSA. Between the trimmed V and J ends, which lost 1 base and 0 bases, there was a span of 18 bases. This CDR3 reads CASSLDFWGGRANYGYTF. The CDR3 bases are TGTGCCAGCAGCTTAGATTTTTGGGGGGGGAGAGCTAACTATGGCTACACCTTC.

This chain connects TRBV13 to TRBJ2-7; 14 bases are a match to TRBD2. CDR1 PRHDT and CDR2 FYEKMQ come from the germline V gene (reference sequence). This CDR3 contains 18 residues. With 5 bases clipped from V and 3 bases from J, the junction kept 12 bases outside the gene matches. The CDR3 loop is CASSGTGTSGSSFYEQYF. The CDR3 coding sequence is TGTGCCAGCAGCGGTACCGGGACTAGCGGGAGTAGTTTCTACGAGCAGTACTTC.

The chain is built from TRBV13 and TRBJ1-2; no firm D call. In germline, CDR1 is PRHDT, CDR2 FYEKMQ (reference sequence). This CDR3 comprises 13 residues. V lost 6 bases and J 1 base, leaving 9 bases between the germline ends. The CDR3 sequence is CASSQQHNYGYTF. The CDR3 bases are TGTGCCAGCAGTCAACAGCATAACTATGGCTACACCTTC.

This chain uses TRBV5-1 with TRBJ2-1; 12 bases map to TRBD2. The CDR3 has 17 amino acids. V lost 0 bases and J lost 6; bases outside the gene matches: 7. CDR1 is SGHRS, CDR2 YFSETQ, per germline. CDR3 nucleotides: TGCGCCAGCAGCTTGGTTCCTAGCGGGGGGGTCAGCAATGAGCAGTTCTTC. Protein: CASSLVPSGGVSNEQFF.

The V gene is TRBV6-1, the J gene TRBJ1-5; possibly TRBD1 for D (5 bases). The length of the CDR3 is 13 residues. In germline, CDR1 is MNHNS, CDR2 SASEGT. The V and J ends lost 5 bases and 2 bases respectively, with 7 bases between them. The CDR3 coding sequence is TGTGCCAGCAGTCCACAGGGCAATCAGCCCCAGCATTTT. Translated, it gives CASSPQGNQPQHF.

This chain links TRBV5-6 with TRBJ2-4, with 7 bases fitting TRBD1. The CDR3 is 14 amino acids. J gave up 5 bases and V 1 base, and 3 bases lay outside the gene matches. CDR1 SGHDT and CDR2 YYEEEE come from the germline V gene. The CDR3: CASSLRGPENIQYF. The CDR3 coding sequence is TGTGCCAGCAGCTTGAGGGGGCCGGAAAACATTCAGTACTTC.

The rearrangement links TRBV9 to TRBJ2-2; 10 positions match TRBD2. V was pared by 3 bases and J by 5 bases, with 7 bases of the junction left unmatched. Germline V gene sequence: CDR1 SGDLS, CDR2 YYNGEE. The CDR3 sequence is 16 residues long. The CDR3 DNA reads TGTGCCAGCAGCGCTAGCGGGAGTCTTAGGACCGGGGAGCTGTTTTTT. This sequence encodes CASSASGSLRTGELFF.

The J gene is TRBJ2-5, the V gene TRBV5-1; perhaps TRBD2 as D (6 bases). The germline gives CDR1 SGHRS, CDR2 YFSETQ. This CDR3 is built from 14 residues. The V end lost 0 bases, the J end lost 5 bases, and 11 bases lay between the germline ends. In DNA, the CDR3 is TGCGCCAGCAGCTTGGAGGCGGGATGGGAGACCCAGTACTTC. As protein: CASSLEAGWETQYF.

The CDR3, as DNA: TGCGCCAGCAGTGAGAAACACGAGACCCAGTACTTC. Translated: CASSEKHETQYF. The chain employs TRBV10-2 and TRBJ2-5; no clear D gene. The CDR3 extends over 12 amino acids. V dropped 2 bases and J dropped 5 bases, with 6 bases sitting between them. Germline V gene sequence: CDR1 WSHSY, CDR2 SAAADI.

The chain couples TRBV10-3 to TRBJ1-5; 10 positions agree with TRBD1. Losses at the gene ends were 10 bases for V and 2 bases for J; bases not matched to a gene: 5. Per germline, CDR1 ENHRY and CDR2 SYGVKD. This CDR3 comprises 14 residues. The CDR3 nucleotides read TGTGCCAGCGGGGGGACAGGGGGCAATCAGCCCCAGCATTTT. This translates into CASGGTGGNQPQHF.

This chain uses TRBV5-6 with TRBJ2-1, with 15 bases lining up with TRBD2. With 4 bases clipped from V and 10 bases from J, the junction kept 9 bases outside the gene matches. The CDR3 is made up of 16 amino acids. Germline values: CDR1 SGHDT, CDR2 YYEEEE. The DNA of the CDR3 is TGTGCCAGCAGCCGAAGGGGACTAGCGGGGGGAGGGGAGCAGTTCTTC. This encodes CASSRRGLAGGGEQFF.

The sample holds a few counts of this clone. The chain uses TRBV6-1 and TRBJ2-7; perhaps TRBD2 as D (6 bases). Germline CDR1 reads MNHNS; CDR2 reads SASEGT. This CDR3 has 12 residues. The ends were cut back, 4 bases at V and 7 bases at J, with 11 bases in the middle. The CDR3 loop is CASSVTSWEQYF. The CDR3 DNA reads TGTGCCAGCAGTGTGACTAGTTGGGAGCAGTACTTC.

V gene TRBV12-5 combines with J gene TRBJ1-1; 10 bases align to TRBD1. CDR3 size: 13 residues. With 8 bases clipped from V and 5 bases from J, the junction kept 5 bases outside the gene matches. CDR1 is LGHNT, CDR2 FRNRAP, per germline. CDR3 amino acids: CASIRDRGTEAFF. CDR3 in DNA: TGTGCTAGTATCCGGGACAGGGGAACTGAAGCTTTCTTT.

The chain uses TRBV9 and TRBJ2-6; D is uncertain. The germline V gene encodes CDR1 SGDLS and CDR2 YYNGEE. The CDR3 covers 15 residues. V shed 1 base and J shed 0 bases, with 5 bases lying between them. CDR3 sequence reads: CASSVSGSGANVLTF. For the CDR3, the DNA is TGTGCCAGCAGCGTATCGGGCTCTGGGGCCAACGTCCTGACTTTC.

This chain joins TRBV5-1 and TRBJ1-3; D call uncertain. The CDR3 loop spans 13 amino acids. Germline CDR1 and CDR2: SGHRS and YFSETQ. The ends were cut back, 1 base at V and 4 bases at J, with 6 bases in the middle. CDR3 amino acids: CASSLIAGNTIYF. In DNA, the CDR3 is TGCGCCAGCAGCTTGATCGCGGGAAACACCATATATTTT.

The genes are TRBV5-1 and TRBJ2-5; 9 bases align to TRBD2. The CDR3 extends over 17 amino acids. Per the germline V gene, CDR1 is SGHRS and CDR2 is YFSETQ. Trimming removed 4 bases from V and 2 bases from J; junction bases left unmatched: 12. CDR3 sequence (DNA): TGCGCCAGCAGCGAGGGAGCGGGGGGTCCAGAGCAAGAGACCCAGTACTTC. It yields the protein CASSEGAGGPEQETQYF.